This T cell receptor beta chain was sequenced in a study of monozygotic twins with inflammatory bowel disease. Germline-derived CDR1 and CDR2 are SGHRS and YFSETQ. The CDR3 extends over 19 amino acids. TCRdb re-called the 5' RACE reads and catalogs CDR3 proteins one per entry, DNA excluded. The clone table shows 300,000 to 350,000 distinct CDR3 sequences, with the ten largest holding around 2%. Sequenced sample: blood. The chain combines TRBV5-1 with TRBJ2-3; the D call of TRBD2 rests on TCRdb alone, since no DNA is present to check it. The TCR was taken from a human donor with ulcerative colitis or Crohn's disease, or a healthy co-twin of an affected twin (not recorded which). The CDR3 region is CASSLGAQAASGGTDTQYF. Filled out from reference TRBV5-1 and TRBJ2-3, the complete variable domain reads KAGVTQTPRYLIKTRGQQVTLSCSPISGHRSVSWYQQTPGQGLQFLFEYFSETQRNKGNFPGRFSGRQFSNSRSEMNVSTLELGDSALYLCASSLGAQAASGGTDTQYFGPGTRLTVL.